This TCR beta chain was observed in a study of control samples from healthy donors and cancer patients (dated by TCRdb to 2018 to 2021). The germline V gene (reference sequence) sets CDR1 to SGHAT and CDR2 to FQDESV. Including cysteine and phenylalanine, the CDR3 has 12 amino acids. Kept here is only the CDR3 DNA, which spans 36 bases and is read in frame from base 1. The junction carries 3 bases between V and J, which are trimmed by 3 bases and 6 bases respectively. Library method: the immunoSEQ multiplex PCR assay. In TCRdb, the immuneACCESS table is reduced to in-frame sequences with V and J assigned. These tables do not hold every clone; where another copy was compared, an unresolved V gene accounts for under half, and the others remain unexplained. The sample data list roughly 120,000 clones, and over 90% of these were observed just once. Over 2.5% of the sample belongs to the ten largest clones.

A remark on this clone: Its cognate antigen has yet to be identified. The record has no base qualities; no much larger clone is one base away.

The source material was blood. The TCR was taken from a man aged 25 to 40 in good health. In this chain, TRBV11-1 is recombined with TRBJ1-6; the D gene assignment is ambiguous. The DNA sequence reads TGTGCCAGCAGCTTTGGTAATTCACCCCTCCACTTT. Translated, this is CASSFGNSPLHF.